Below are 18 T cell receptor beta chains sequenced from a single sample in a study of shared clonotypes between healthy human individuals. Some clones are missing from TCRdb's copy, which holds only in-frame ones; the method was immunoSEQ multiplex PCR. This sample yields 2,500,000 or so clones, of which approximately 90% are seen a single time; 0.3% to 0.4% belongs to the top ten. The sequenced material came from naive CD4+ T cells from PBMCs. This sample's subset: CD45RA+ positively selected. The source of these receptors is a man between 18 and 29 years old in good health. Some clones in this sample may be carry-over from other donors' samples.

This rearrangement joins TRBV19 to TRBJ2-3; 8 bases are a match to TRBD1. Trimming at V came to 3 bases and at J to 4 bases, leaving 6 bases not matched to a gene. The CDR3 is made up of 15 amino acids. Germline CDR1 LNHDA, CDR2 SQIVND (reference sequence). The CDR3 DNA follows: TGTGCCAGTAGTATCCAGGGGGCAGGGGCAGATACGCAGTATTTT. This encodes CASSIQGAGADTQYF.

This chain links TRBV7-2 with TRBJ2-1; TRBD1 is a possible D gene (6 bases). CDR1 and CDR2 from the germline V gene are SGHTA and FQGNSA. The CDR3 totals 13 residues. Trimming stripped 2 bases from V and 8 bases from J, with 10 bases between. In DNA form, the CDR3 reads TGTGCCAGCAGCTTATTGGGGGCCCATGAGCAGTTCTTC. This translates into CASSLLGAHEQFF.

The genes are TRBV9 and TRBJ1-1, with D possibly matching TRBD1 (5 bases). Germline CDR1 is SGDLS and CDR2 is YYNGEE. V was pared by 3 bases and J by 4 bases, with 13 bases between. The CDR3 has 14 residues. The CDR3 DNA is TGTGCCAGCAGCGCCGGGGGTGGAGGCACTGAAGCTTTCTTT. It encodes CASSAGGGGTEAFF.

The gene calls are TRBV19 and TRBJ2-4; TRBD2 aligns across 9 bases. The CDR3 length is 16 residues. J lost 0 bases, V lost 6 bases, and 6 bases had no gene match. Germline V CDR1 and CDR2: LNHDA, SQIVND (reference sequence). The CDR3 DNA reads TGTGCCAGTAGCGCCGGGACTAGCCTAGCCAAAAACATTCAGTACTTC. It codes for CASSAGTSLAKNIQYF.

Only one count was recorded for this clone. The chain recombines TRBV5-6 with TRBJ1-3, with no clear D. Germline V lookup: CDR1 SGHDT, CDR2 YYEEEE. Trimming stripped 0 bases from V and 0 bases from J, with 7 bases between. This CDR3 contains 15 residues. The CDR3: CASSLARSSGNTIYF. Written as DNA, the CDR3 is TGTGCCAGCAGCTTGGCGCGGAGCTCTGGAAACACCATATATTTT.

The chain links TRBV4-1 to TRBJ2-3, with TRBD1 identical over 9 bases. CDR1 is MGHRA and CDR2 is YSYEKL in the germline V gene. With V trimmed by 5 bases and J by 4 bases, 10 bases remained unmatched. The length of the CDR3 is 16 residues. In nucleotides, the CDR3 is TGCGCCAGCAGCGCAGGACAGGGGACGAGTTCAGATACGCAGTATTTT. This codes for CASSAGQGTSSDTQYF.

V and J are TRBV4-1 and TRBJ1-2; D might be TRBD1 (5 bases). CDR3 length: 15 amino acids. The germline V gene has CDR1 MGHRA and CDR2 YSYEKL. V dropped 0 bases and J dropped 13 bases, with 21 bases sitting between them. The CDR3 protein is CASSQEHNRGTSPTF. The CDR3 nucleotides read TGCGCCAGCAGCCAAGAGCATAATAGGGGCACCTCTCCCACCTTC.

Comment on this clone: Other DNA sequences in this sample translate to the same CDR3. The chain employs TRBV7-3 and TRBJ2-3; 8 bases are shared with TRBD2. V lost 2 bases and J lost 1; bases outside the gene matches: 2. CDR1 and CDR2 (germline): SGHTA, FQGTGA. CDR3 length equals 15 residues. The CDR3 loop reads CASSLLSGGTDTQYF. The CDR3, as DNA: TGTGCCAGCAGCTTACTTAGCGGGGGCACAGATACGCAGTATTTT.

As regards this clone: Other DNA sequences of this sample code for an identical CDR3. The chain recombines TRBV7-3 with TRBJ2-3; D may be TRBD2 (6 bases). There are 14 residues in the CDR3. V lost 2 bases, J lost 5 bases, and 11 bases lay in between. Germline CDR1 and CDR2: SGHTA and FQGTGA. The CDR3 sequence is CASSLSLAGDTQYF. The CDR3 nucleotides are TGTGCCAGCAGCTTATCACTAGCCGGAGATACGCAGTATTTT.

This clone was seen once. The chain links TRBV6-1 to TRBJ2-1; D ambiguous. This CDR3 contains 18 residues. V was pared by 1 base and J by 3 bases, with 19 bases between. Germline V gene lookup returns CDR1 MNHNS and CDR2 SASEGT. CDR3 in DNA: TGTGCCAGCAGTGAAGATGTAGGGCTCTACCTTATCTACAATGAGCAGTTCTTC. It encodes CASSEDVGLYLIYNEQFF.

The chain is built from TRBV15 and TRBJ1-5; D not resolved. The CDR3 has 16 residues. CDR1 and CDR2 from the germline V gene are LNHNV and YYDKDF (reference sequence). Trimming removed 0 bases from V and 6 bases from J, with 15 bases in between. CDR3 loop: CATSRDLVRVSQPQHF. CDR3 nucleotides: TGTGCCACCAGCAGAGATTTGGTAAGGGTGAGTCAGCCCCAGCATTTT.

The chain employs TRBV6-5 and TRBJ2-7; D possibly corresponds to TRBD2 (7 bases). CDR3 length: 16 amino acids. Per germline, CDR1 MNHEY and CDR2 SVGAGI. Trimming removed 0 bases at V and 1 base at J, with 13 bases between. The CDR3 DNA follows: TGTGCCAGCAGTTACTCCGGGGGGCCCCTTTCCTACGAGCAGTACTTC. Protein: CASSYSGGPLSYEQYF.

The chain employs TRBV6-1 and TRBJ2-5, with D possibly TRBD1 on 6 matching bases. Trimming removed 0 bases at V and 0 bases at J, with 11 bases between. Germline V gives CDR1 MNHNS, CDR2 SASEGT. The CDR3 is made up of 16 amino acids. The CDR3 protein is CASSEAGTLYQETQYF. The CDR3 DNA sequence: TGTGCCAGCAGTGAAGCCGGGACACTGTACCAAGAGACCCAGTACTTC.

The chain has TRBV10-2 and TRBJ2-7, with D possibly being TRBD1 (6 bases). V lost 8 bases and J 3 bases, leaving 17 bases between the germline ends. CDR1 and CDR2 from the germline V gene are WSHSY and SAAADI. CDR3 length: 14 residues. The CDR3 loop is CASSPPGALYEQYF. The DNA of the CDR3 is TGCGCCAGCTCCCCCCCAGGGGCACTCTACGAGCAGTACTTC.

This CDR3 reads CASSNGGGLLQYF. CDR3 nucleotides: TGTGCCAGCAGCAACGGGGGGGGATTGTTGCAGTACTTC. The chain carries TRBV5-4 and TRBJ2-7, with TRBD2 matching 8 bases. CDR3 size: 13 residues. Trimming took 4 bases from V and 9 from J; bases not matched to a gene: 9. CDR1 is SGHNT and CDR2 is YYREEE in the germline V gene (reference sequence).

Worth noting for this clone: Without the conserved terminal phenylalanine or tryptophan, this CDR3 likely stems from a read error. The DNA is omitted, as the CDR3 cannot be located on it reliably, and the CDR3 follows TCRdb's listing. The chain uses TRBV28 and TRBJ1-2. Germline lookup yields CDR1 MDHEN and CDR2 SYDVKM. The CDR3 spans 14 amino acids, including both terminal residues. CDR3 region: CASSPPGAPAWGEV.

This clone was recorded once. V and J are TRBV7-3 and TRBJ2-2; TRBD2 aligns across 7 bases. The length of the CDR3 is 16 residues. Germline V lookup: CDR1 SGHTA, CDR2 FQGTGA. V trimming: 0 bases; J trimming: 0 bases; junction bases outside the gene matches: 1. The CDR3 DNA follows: TGTGCCAGCAGCTTAACTGCGGGAGCGAACACCGGGGAGCTGTTTTTT. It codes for CASSLTAGANTGELFF. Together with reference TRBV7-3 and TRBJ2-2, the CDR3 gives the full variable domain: GAGVSQTPSNKVTEKGKYVELRCDPISGHTALYWYRQSLGQGPEFLIYFQGTGAADDSGLPNDRFFAVRPEGSVSTLKIQRTERGDSAVYLCASSLTAGANTGELFFGEGSRLTVL.

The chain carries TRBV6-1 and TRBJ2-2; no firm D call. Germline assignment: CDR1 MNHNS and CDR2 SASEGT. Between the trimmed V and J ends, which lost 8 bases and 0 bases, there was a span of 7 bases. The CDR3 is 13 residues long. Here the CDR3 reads CASDSPNTGELFF. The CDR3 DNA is TGTGCCAGCGACTCCCCGAACACCGGGGAGCTGTTTTTT.